This T cell receptor (beta chain) emerged from a study of blood T cell repertoires in COVID-19. Whole-study context: Whether acute or convalescent, the COVID-19 samples came from the United States, Italy and Spain. PBMCs, B-cell-depleted T cells, or T cells provided the cDNA or gDNA that made up the material.

Measured with immunoSEQ multiplex PCR; TCRdb has only the in-frame clones, and not every one. The table includes approximately 430,000 clones, roughly 88% detected once. The trim removed 8 bases at V and 1 base at J, leaving 8 bases unmatched. Germline CDR1 LNHDA, CDR2 SQIVND (reference sequence). This CDR3 has 16 residues. The sequencing input was peripheral blood. The clonotype was recovered from a woman in her twenties or thirties with active or convalescent COVID-19. The chain recombines TRBV19 with TRBJ1-5; 10 bases align to TRBD1. This CDR3 reads CASGTGEWVSNQPQHF. Written as DNA, the CDR3 is TGTGCCAGTGGGACAGGGGAGTGGGTGAGCAATCAGCCCCAGCATTTT.